One sample yielded the 3 T cell receptor beta chains listed below, sequenced in a study of T cell responses to AZD1222 COVID-19 vaccine. TCRdb's table, derived via immunoSEQ multiplex PCR, lists solely in-frame clones and lacks some. The sample records approximately 140,000 clones, 91% being singletons. Specimen: peripheral blood, collected 28 days after the second AZD1222 dose. Receptors were obtained from an adult who received the AZD1222 COVID-19 vaccine.

This chain links TRBV12-3 or TRBV12-4 with TRBJ1-2; TRBD1 is a possible D gene (6 bases). The CDR3 sequence is 13 residues long. Trimming stripped 5 bases from V and 8 bases from J, with 15 bases between. DNA of the CDR3: TGTGCCAGCAGTCCGGGGGGGGGCGCGGGCTACACCTTC. Translated, it gives CASSPGGGAGYTF.

The chain combines TRBV21-1 with TRBJ1-5. TRBV21-1 is a documented pseudogene. The CDR3 runs to 15 residues. CDR3 region: CASSGGGSRWQPQHF. The CDR3 DNA follows: TGTGCCAGCAGCGGGGGTGGGTCGAGGTGGCAGCCCCAGCATTTT.

The rearrangement links TRBV5-4 to TRBJ1-1; TRBD1 is a possible D gene (6 bases). This CDR3 spans 13 amino acids. The V gene's germline CDR1 is SGHNT and CDR2 YYREEE (reference sequence). V lost 4 bases and J lost 10, with 17 bases in between. The CDR3 sequence is CASSQGTPGSAFF. In DNA form, the CDR3 reads TGTGCCAGCAGCCAGGGGACCCCAGGTTCAGCTTTCTTT.